This T cell receptor (beta chain) is from a study of cytotoxic CD8 clonotypes in ibrutinib-treated CLL. Clones were sequenced by immunoSEQ multiplex PCR, and TCRdb holds only the in-frame ones, with some missing. The table lists around 130,000 clones, around 84% of them singletons. This clone was observed a single time. Its antigen is undetermined. Study-wide results and limits: Upon ibrutinib response clonality rose, and upon progression it fell back toward baseline.

Sequencing used PBMCs, obtained after 24 months of ibrutinib treatment. The sequence derives from a human donor with chronic lymphocytic leukemia.

CDR3 bases: TGTGCCAGTAGTAAATTGGAGGGAGATACGCAGTATTTT. This sequence encodes CASSKLEGDTQYF. This chain links TRBV19 with TRBJ2-3; possibly TRBD2 for D (6 bases). The germline V gene has CDR1 LNHDA and CDR2 SQIVND (reference sequence). CDR3 length equals 13 residues. V lost 4 bases and J lost 5, with 10 bases in between. The full variable domain, in which reference TRBV19 and TRBJ2-3 provide the parts outside the CDR3, is DGGITQSPKYLFRKEGQNVTLSCEQNLNHDAMYWYRQDPGQGLRLIYYSQIVNDFQKGDIAEGYSVSREKKESFPLTVTSAQKNPTAFYLCASSKLEGDTQYFGPGTRLTVL.